A single sample is the source of the 27 T cell receptor beta chains below, sequenced in a study of CD8+ T cells in alopecia areata. RNA, once extracted, was reverse transcribed into cDNA for use as the sequencing template. Measured with immunoSEQ multiplex PCR; TCRdb has only the in-frame clones, and not every one. Altogether 200,000 or so clones are present, over 45% being singletons, with the ten largest covering approximately 5.1%. Stated treatment: oral pan-JAK inhibitor, 5-10 mg twice daily. Sequencing was performed on CD4+ T cells sorted from blood, taken at week 24, from a patient treated with tofacitinib. Source of these receptors: a human donor with alopecia areata.

The chain has TRBV7-9 and TRBJ1-2; the D gene is possibly TRBD1 (6 bases). The V gene lost 1 base and the J gene lost 5 bases, with 11 bases spanning the gap. Germline loops: CDR1 SEHNR, CDR2 FQNEAQ (reference sequence). This CDR3 region has 14 residues. CDR3 in DNA: TGTGCCAGCAGCTTAGACAGGGTCGGGTATGGCTACACCTTC. Translated: CASSLDRVGYGYTF.

This clone came up a few times. The rearrangement links TRBV6-1 to TRBJ2-7, with TRBD1 matching 10 bases. The V and J ends lost 8 bases and 2 bases, in that order; junction bases with no gene match: 6. CDR3 length: 14 amino acids. The germline CDR1 and CDR2 sequences are MNHNS and SASEGT. CDR3 sequence reads: CASWWTGGTYEQYF. The CDR3 DNA reads as TGTGCCAGCTGGTGGACAGGGGGGACCTACGAGCAGTACTTC.

This clone was detected once. The J gene is TRBJ2-3, the V gene TRBV2, with a possible D match to TRBD1 (5 bases). V was clipped by 3 bases and J by 8 bases, with 12 bases between them. The V gene's germline CDR1 is SNHLY and CDR2 FYNNEI. This CDR3 has 13 residues. The CDR3 DNA reads as TGTGCCAGCAGTGATCGGACACTTGGTACGCAGTATTTT. This codes for CASSDRTLGTQYF.

The chain joins TRBV5-1 to TRBJ2-5; the match to TRBD1 covers 7 bases. This CDR3 comprises 14 residues. The germline V gene encodes CDR1 SGHRS and CDR2 YFSETQ. J gave up 5 bases and V 5 bases, and 9 bases lay outside the gene matches. CDR3 residues: CASSPGQAAETQYF. The CDR3 DNA sequence: TGCGCCAGCAGTCCAGGACAGGCGGCGGAGACCCAGTACTTC.

V gene TRBV2 combines with J gene TRBJ1-5, with 9 bases aligning to TRBD1. Germline V gene sequence: CDR1 SNHLY, CDR2 FYNNEI. CDR3 length: 14 residues. V gave up 5 bases and J gave up 4 bases; unmatched junction bases: 3. The CDR3 is CASSHRGPNQPQHF. In nucleotides, the CDR3 is TGTGCCAGCAGTCACAGGGGGCCTAATCAGCCCCAGCATTTT.

This chain connects TRBV27 to TRBJ2-4; D gene unclear. The CDR3 has 13 residues. V lost 5 bases and J lost 8, with 13 bases in between. The germline CDR1 and CDR2 sequences are MNHEY and SMNVEV (reference sequence). The CDR3 DNA reads as TGTGCCAGCAGTCCGCAACCAGGTGACATTCAGTACTTC. It specifies CASSPQPGDIQYF.

The genes are TRBV19 and TRBJ2-6, with 10 bases matching TRBD1. Germline CDR1 and CDR2: LNHDA and SQIVND (reference sequence). J was trimmed by 0 bases and V by 6 bases; bases with no gene match: 8. This CDR3 has 18 residues. The CDR3 DNA sequence: TGTGCCAGTAGCAGGACAGGGGGTACTTTCTCTGGGGCCAACGTCCTGACTTTC. Its translation: CASSRTGGTFSGANVLTF.

The chain combines TRBV28 with TRBJ1-5; D not resolved. The CDR3 loop spans 15 amino acids. The V end lost 2 bases, the J end lost 7 bases, and 15 bases lay between the germline ends. Germline lookup yields CDR1 MDHEN and CDR2 SYDVKM. The CDR3 reads CASSLDPPGAQPQHF. The CDR3 nucleotides read TGTGCCAGCAGTTTAGACCCCCCGGGTGCGCAGCCCCAGCATTTT.

The CDR3 bases are TGTGCCAGCAGTGAACAGATCACAAACGCCTACTCCTACGAGCAGTACTTC. It specifies CASSEQITNAYSYEQYF. V usage is TRBV6-1 and J usage is TRBJ2-7; D is unclear. Germline lookup yields CDR1 MNHNS and CDR2 SASEGT. The CDR3 is made up of 17 amino acids. V dropped 2 bases and J dropped 0 bases, with 17 bases sitting between them.

The chain recombines TRBV2 with TRBJ2-2; D is unclear. Germline V CDR1 and CDR2: SNHLY, FYNNEI. V was trimmed by 2 bases and J by 4 bases, leaving 5 bases between them. CDR3 size: 13 residues. DNA for the CDR3: TGTGCCAGCAGTGAAACACGCACCGGGGAGCTGTTTTTT. This codes for CASSETRTGELFF.

The V and J genes are TRBV5-1 and TRBJ2-7; D is unclear. This CDR3 has 17 residues. Trimming stripped 2 bases from V and 0 bases from J, with 18 bases between. Germline V gene data show CDR1 as SGHRS and CDR2 as YFSETQ. Here the CDR3 reads CASSLYQVRSSSYEQYF. The DNA for the CDR3 is TGCGCCAGCAGCTTATACCAGGTCCGGTCAAGCTCCTACGAGCAGTACTTC.

This clone was counted a few times. The chain links TRBV19 to TRBJ2-3; 8 bases match TRBD1. This CDR3 region has 12 residues. V dropped 6 bases and J dropped 6; count of bases not matched to a gene: 2. Germline CDR1 and CDR2: LNHDA and SQIVND (reference sequence). The CDR3 here is CASSQGADTQYF. The CDR3 DNA follows: TGTGCCAGTAGCCAGGGGGCGGATACGCAGTATTTT.

This clone was seen a single time. The chain recombines TRBV29-1 with TRBJ2-5, with 9 bases lining up with TRBD1. Losses at the gene ends were 7 bases for V and 3 bases for J; bases not matched to a gene: 3. The CDR3 sequence is 12 residues long. Germline V gene sequence: CDR1 SQVTM, CDR2 ANQGSEA. CDR3 nucleotides: TGCAGCGCCGGGACAGGGAAAGAGACCCAGTACTTC. It codes for CSAGTGKETQYF.

The V and J genes are TRBV28 and TRBJ1-2; 9 nucleotides match TRBD1. V dropped 4 bases and J dropped 3; count of bases not matched to a gene: 6. The germline CDR1 and CDR2 sequences are MDHEN and SYDVKM. There are 15 residues in the CDR3. The CDR3: CASSSPGQGHYGYTF. CDR3 sequence (DNA): TGTGCCAGCAGTTCTCCGGGACAGGGTCACTATGGCTACACCTTC.

This sequence joins TRBV9 and TRBJ2-2; 8 nucleotides match TRBD1. V was clipped by 4 bases and J by 3 bases; unmatched bases: 5. In germline, CDR1 is SGDLS, CDR2 YYNGEE. The CDR3 contains 15 residues. In nucleotides, the CDR3 is TGTGCCAGCAGCCAGGACAGGGTGGACACCGGGGAGCTGTTTTTT. Translating it yields CASSQDRVDTGELFF. The full variable domain, rest sourced from reference TRBV9 and TRBJ2-2, is DSGVTQTPKHLITATGQRVTLRCSPRSGDLSVYWYQQSLDQGLQFLIQYYNGEERAKGNILERFSAQQFPDLHSELNLSSLELGDSALYFCASSQDRVDTGELFFGEGSRLTVL.

V usage is TRBV9 and J usage is TRBJ2-5; 9 bases are a match to TRBD1. Per germline, CDR1 SGDLS and CDR2 YYNGEE. The CDR3 length is 15 residues. V was pared by 4 bases and J by 5 bases, with 9 bases of the junction left unmatched. The CDR3: CASSSLQGARETQYF. The CDR3, as DNA: TGTGCCAGCAGCTCATTACAGGGGGCACGGGAGACCCAGTACTTC.

This clone was counted a single time. This chain connects TRBV7-3 to TRBJ2-1; 7 bases are a match to TRBD2. V shed 4 bases and J 7 bases; nucleotides not matched to a gene: 7. The CDR3 contains 14 residues. Germline assignment: CDR1 SGHTA and CDR2 FQGTGA. The CDR3 spells CASSSLSSGNEQFF. CDR3 in DNA: TGTGCCAGCAGCTCCCTCTCTAGCGGTAATGAGCAGTTCTTC. The whole variable domain, filled in from reference TRBV7-3 and TRBJ2-1, reads GAGVSQTPSNKVTEKGKYVELRCDPISGHTALYWYRQSLGQGPEFLIYFQGTGAADDSGLPNDRFFAVRPEGSVSTLKIQRTERGDSAVYLCASSSLSSGNEQFFGPGTRLTVL.

A note on this clone: Distinct nucleotide sequences in the sample also encode this CDR3. The gene calls are TRBV7-2 and TRBJ2-5; no firm D call. This CDR3 is 13 amino acids long. V lost 1 base and J 1 base, leaving 4 bases between the germline ends. Germline V gene data show CDR1 as SGHTA and CDR2 as FQGNSA. The CDR3 DNA reads as TGTGCCAGCAGCTTAGTGGGCCAAGAGACCCAGTACTTC. Protein product: CASSLVGQETQYF.

The CDR3 DNA is TGCGCCAGCAGCTTGGCGGGCGGACCTGGGATCTCCTACGAGCAGTACTTC. Amino acids: CASSLAGGPGISYEQYF. The chain has TRBV4-3 and TRBJ2-7; a possible D gene is TRBD2 (5 bases). Germline V gene sequence: CDR1 LGHNA, CDR2 YSLEER. This CDR3 is built from 17 residues. The germline V and J ends were trimmed by 5 bases and 0 bases, with 20 bases remaining between them.

This chain links TRBV25-1 with TRBJ1-5, with a possible D match to TRBD1 (5 bases). The CDR3 covers 14 residues. The V gene's germline CDR1 is MGHDK and CDR2 SYGVNS. The V and J ends lost 1 base and 7 bases respectively, with 11 bases between them. CDR3 bases: TGTGCCAGCAGTGAATTTCAATGGGGGCAGCCCCAGCATTTT. Translated: CASSEFQWGQPQHF. Looking up the rest from reference TRBV25-1 and TRBJ1-5 gives the full variable domain: EADIYQTPRYLVIGTGKKITLECSQTMGHDKMYWYQQDPGMELHLIHYSYGVNSTEKGDLSSESTVSRIRTEHFPLTLESARPSHTSQYLCASSEFQWGQPQHFGDGTRLSIL.

This rearrangement joins TRBV9 to TRBJ2-1, with a possible D match to TRBD2 (6 bases). CDR1 and CDR2 from the germline V gene are SGDLS and YYNGEE. V was clipped by 3 bases and J by 6 bases, with 16 bases between them. The CDR3 is 15 amino acids. CDR3 residues: CASSGGTSERNEQFF. The CDR3, as DNA: TGTGCCAGCAGCGGCGGGACTTCGGAACGCAATGAGCAGTTCTTC.

This clone has a handful of counts. The rearrangement joins TRBV21-1 to TRBJ1-1; TRBD1 is the table's D call and was not checked against the DNA. TRBV21-1 is labeled a pseudogene. CDR3 length: 15 amino acids. CDR3 DNA sequence: TGTGCCAGCACCAACCCCGGACACCAGAACACTGAAGCTTTCTTT. It encodes CASTNPGHQNTEAFF.

The CDR3 loop reads CASSLGNQPQHF. As DNA, the CDR3 is TGTGCCAGCAGCTTGGGGAATCAGCCCCAGCATTTT. The rearrangement links TRBV5-6 to TRBJ1-5, with D uncertain. This CDR3 is 12 amino acids long. The V and J ends lost 0 bases and 4 bases respectively, with 2 bases between them. Germline V gives CDR1 SGHDT, CDR2 YYEEEE.

The V gene is TRBV9, the J gene TRBJ2-1; D possibly corresponds to TRBD2 (6 bases). The V and J ends lost 6 bases and 2 bases respectively, with 15 bases between them. The germline V gene encodes CDR1 SGDLS and CDR2 YYNGEE. The CDR3 is 15 amino acids. In nucleotides, the CDR3 is TGTGCCAGCACTCAGGAGGGGCTCACCTACAATGAGCAGTTCTTC. This sequence encodes CASTQEGLTYNEQFF.

This rearrangement joins TRBV19 to TRBJ2-5; 9 bases map to TRBD2. Germline assignment: CDR1 LNHDA and CDR2 SQIVND (reference sequence). This CDR3 spans 14 amino acids. Germline trimming cut 4 bases from V and 4 bases from J; bases unmatched to any gene: 4. CDR3 DNA sequence: TGTGCCAGTAGTACCCAGCGGGAGGTAGAGACCCAGTACTTC. Translated, it gives CASSTQREVETQYF. The whole variable domain, filled in from reference TRBV19 and TRBJ2-5, reads DGGITQSPKYLFRKEGQNVTLSCEQNLNHDAMYWYRQDPGQGLRLIYYSQIVNDFQKGDIAEGYSVSREKKESFPLTVTSAQKNPTAFYLCASSTQREVETQYFGPGTRLLVL.

The chain recombines TRBV7-2 with TRBJ2-2; no clear D. V lost 5 bases and J lost 1, with 5 bases in between. Germline V lookup: CDR1 SGHTA, CDR2 FQGNSA. This CDR3 is 13 amino acids long. The CDR3 DNA follows: TGTGCCAGCAGCACAGAGAACACCGGGGAGCTGTTTTTT. It codes for CASSTENTGELFF.

The chain joins TRBV6-5 to TRBJ1-2; 9 positions match TRBD1. V lost 6 bases and J lost 6; bases outside the gene matches: 8. The CDR3 has 14 amino acids. Looked up from germline, CDR1 is MNHEY and CDR2 is SVGAGI. The CDR3 is CASSRGGQGDGYTF. The CDR3 DNA follows: TGTGCCAGCAGCCGAGGGGGACAGGGCGATGGCTACACCTTC.